Listed below are T cell receptor beta chains from one sample, sequenced in a study of cytomegalovirus exposure and HLA in healthy donors. Data came from immunoSEQ multiplex PCR; TCRdb stores just in-frame clones and leaves some out. Here the sample spans approximately 120,000 clones, roughly 67% being singletons. The sequencing input was PBMCs. Receptor source: a man aged 35 to 55 in good health and CMV-seronegative. CDR3s include the opening cysteine and the closing phenylalanine or tryptophan. A D gene is named only where the DNA matches it firmly. Where a row states a size, it is once, few, many or the class of an expanded clone; other rows omit it.

CDR3 DNA	CDR3 protein	clone size	V gene	J gene	D gene
TGTGCCAGCAGCTTAGGAGGAACTGGTGCTGAAGCTTTCTTT	CASSLGGTGAEAFF	-	TRBV11-3	TRBJ1-1	-
TGTGCCAGCAGTGCAGGGGGAGCAAACACCATATATTTT	CASSAGGANTIYF	-	TRBV25-1	TRBJ1-3	TRBD1
TGTGCCAGCAGCTTATCGGGCGGGGGGGAGATTGAGCAGTTCTTC	CASSLSGGGEIEQFF	-	TRBV7-8	TRBJ2-1	TRBD2
TGTGCCAGCAGCTTATCGGGGACTGAAGCTTTCTTT	CASSLSGTEAFF	-	TRBV11-2	TRBJ1-1	-
TGTGCCAGTAGTATCAACAGGGGGGGGAACACTGAAGCTTTCTTT	CASSINRGGNTEAFF	-	TRBV19	TRBJ1-1	TRBD1
TGTGCCAGCAGGCCCGGACAGGGTTACACTGAAGCTTTCTTT	CASRPGQGYTEAFF	-	TRBV7-9	TRBJ1-1	TRBD1
TGTGCCAGCAGTGCGGAGGGGGGGGTCAATGAGCAGTTCTTC	CASSAEGGVNEQFF	once	TRBV6-4	TRBJ2-1	-
TGCGCCAGCAGCCAATTAGCGGGGGGGCCGCATGAGACCCAGTACTTC	CASSQLAGGPHETQYF	-	TRBV4-1	TRBJ2-5	TRBD2
TGTGCCAGCAGCCTGGAGGCGGGCTCCGCAGATACGCAGTATTTT	CASSLEAGSADTQYF	-	TRBV6-5	TRBJ2-3	-
TGTGCCAGCAGCTCCTCTGGGGGGGTGAATGAGCAGTTCTTC	CASSSSGGVNEQFF	-	TRBV11-2	TRBJ2-1	TRBD2
TGCGCCAGCAGCCAAGCCCAGGGGGTCGAATACGAGCAGTACTTC	CASSQAQGVEYEQYF	-	TRBV4-3	TRBJ2-7	TRBD1
TGTGCCTGGAGTGATGGGAGCTCCTACGAGCAGTACTTC	CAWSDGSSYEQYF	-	TRBV30	TRBJ2-7	-
TGTGCCAGTAGTATAGCCAGGGGGCCCTACGAGCAGTACTTC	CASSIARGPYEQYF	-	TRBV19	TRBJ2-7	TRBD1
TGCAGCGTTGAAAGCTTACTAGCCAAAAACATTCAGTACTTC	CSVESLLAKNIQYF	-	TRBV29-1	TRBJ2-4	-
TGTGCCAGCAGCCCCCCCTGGGGCCAGCCCCAGCATTTT	CASSPPWGQPQHF	-	TRBV7-3	TRBJ1-5	-
TGTGCCAGCAGCTCTACTCCGCCGGACCTATGGAGGCCTACTAATGAAAAACTGTTTTTT	CASSSTPPDLWRPTNEKLFF	-	TRBV7-8	TRBJ1-4	-
TGTGCCAGCAGTTCTGGTCGCGGGGGACGGAAGGATGGCTACACCTTC	CASSSGRGGRKDGYTF	once	TRBV6-5	TRBJ1-2	-
TGTGCCAGTAGTATGGACAGGGATGGCTACACCTTC	CASSMDRDGYTF	-	TRBV19	TRBJ1-2	TRBD1
TGTGCCAGCAGTAAAACAGGCGACCAGTACTTC	CASSKTGDQYF	-	TRBV7-8	TRBJ2-7	-
TGTGCCAGCAGTTTATCTGACAGGGATAAGGAGACCCAGTACTTC	CASSLSDRDKETQYF	-	TRBV28	TRBJ2-5	TRBD1
TGTGCCAGCAGCGAGAACAGGGGGGCTAATGAAAAACTGTTTTTT	CASSENRGANEKLFF	-	TRBV7-2	TRBJ1-4	TRBD1
TGCGCCAGCAGCCAAGACGGGGGTCACTTCACCGGGGAGCTGTTTTTT	CASSQDGGHFTGELFF	few	TRBV4-3	TRBJ2-2	-